These 5 T cell receptor beta chains originate from one sample sequenced in a study of neurological immune-mediated disorders. TCRdb analysed the 5' RACE reads with MiXCR anew, one entry per CDR3 protein. The sample has approximately 59,000 distinct CDR3 sequences; roughly 4.9% are singletons. Sequencing was carried out using PBMCs. The origin of the receptors is a human donor with multiple sclerosis. The donor label of this sample is uncertain.

This clonotype has ten or more counts. V usage is TRBV3-1 and J usage is TRBJ2-1, with 11 bases fitting TRBD2. V was pared by 0 bases and J by 9 bases, with 7 bases of the junction left unmatched. Germline CDR1 is LGHDT and CDR2 is YNNKEL (reference sequence). The CDR3 runs 16 residues. This chain's CDR3 is CASSQETSGEMGEQFF. Here the CDR3 DNA reads TGTGCCAGCAGCCAAGAGACTAGCGGGGAAATGGGTGAGCAGTTCTTC.

This clonotype was observed many times. V is TRBV20-1 and J is TRBJ1-1; unclear D gene. Germline values: CDR1 DFQATT, CDR2 SNEGSKA (reference sequence). V was shortened by 5 bases and J by 0 bases, with 10 bases between the two germline ends. The CDR3 is made up of 13 amino acids. CDR3 sequence: CSALNVMNTEAFF. CDR3 sequence (DNA): TGCAGTGCTCTAAACGTAATGAACACTGAAGCTTTCTTT.

This clonotype was observed many times. This chain uses TRBV5-1 with TRBJ2-7, with 7 bases that match TRBD1. Looked up from germline, CDR1 is SGHRS and CDR2 is YFSETQ. V lost 5 bases, J lost 6 bases, and 14 bases stayed unmatched. The CDR3 spans 15 residues. CDR3 sequence: CASRLTGNEVSEQYF. The CDR3 DNA is TGCGCCAGCAGGCTGACAGGGAATGAGGTTTCCGAGCAGTACTTC.

This clonotype appeared many times. The chain recombines TRBV11-2 with TRBJ2-7, with 11 bases fitting TRBD1. The V gene end was trimmed by 9 bases and the J gene end by 8 bases; junction bases not matched to a gene: 12. The germline CDR1 and CDR2 sequences are SGHAT and FQNNGV. This CDR3 has 14 amino acids. CDR3 residues: CASCPGTGGLKQYF. CDR3 DNA: TGTGCCAGTTGTCCCGGGACAGGGGGTTTAAAGCAGTACTTC.

Ten or more counts support this clonotype. The J gene is TRBJ1-5, the V gene TRBV3-1; a possible D gene is TRBD1 (5 bases). CDR3 size: 16 residues. V was trimmed by 4 bases and J by 4 bases, leaving 17 bases between them. Per germline, CDR1 LGHDT and CDR2 YNNKEL (reference sequence). CDR3 loop: CASSPNPGGLNQPQHF. For the CDR3, the DNA is TGTGCCAGCAGCCCAAATCCGGGGGGATTGAATCAGCCCCAGCATTTT.